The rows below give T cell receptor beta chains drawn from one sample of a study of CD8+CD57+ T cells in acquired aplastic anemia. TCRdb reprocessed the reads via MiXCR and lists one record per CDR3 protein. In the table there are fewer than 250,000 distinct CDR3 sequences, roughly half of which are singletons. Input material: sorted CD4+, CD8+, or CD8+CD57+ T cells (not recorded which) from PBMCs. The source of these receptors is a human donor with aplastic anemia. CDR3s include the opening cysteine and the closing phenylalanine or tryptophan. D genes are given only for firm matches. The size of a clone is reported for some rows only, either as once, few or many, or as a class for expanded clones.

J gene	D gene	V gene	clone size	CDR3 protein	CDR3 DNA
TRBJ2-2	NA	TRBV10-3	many	CAIAAQRNTGELFF	TGTGCCATCGCGGCCCAGAGGAACACCGGGGAGCTGTTTTTT
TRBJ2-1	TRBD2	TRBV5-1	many	CASSLASGYNEQFF	TGCGCCAGCAGCTTGGCTAGCGGGTACAATGAGCAGTTCTTC
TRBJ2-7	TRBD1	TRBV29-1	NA	CSVRQGANSYEQYF	TGCAGCGTGCGACAGGGGGCAAACTCCTACGAGCAGTACTTC
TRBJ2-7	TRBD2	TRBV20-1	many	CSATAGGFYEQYF	TGCAGTGCTACCGCGGGGGGATTCTACGAGCAGTACTTC
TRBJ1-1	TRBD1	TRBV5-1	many	CASSRDRPGNEAFF	TGCGCCAGCAGCAGGGACAGGCCGGGGAATGAAGCTTTCTTT
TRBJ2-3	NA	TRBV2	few	CASSDGEDTQYF	TGTGCCAGCAGTGACGGAGAAGATACGCAGTATTTT
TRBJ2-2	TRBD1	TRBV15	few	CATSRGQGNTGELFF	TGTGCCACCAGCAGGGGACAGGGGAACACCGGGGAGCTGTTTTTT
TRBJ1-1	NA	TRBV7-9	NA	CASSLAGAHTEAFF	TGTGCCAGCAGCTTAGCGGGGGCGCATACTGAAGCTTTCTTT
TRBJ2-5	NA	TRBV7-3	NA	CASNSGDQETQYF	TGTGCCAGCAACTCAGGGGACCAAGAGACCCAGTACTTC
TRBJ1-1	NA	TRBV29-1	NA	CSVVAQNTEAFF	TGCAGCGTTGTAGCACAGAACACTGAAGCTTTCTTT
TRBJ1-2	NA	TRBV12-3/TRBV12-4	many	CASTPVEGGGGYTF	TGTGCCAGCACCCCGGTTGAGGGCGGGGGTGGCTACACCTTC
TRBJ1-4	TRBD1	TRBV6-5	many	CASSLARQGILFF	TGTGCCAGCAGCCTCGCAAGACAGGGTATACTGTTTTTT
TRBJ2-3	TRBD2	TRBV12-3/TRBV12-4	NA	CASSFSGGANTDTQYF	TGTGCCAGCAGTTTCAGCGGGGGGGCAAATACAGATACGCAGTATTTT
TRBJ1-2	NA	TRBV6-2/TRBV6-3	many	CASNTQGMDGYTF	TGTGCCAGCAACACCCAGGGGATGGATGGCTACACCTTC
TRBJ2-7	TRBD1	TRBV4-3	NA	CAGSQGTGLYEQYF	TGCGCCGGCAGCCAAGGGACAGGGCTATACGAGCAGTACTTC
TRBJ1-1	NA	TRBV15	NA	CATSYRVGATEAFF	TGTGCCACCAGCTACAGGGTTGGTGCTACTGAAGCTTTCTTT
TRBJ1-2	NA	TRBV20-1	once	CSAGSSQLYGYTF	TGCAGTGCTGGGTCGAGTCAGCTCTATGGCTACACCTTC
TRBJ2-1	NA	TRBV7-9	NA	CASSLWGSGSTPF	NA
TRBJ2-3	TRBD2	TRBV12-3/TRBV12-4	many	CASSPPSRLADTDTQYF	TGTGCCAGCAGCCCCCCTTCCCGACTAGCGGACACAGATACGCAGTATTTT
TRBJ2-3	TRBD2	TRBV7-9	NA	CASSSPGLAWNEQYF	TGTGCCAGCAGCTCTCCGGGACTAGCCTGGAATGAGCAGTATTTT
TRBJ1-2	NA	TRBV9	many	CASSVASGNGYTF	TGTGCCAGCAGCGTAGCATCGGGGAATGGCTACACCTTC
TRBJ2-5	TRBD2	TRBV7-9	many	CASSSPLAGVGETQYF	TGTGCCAGCAGTTCCCCCCTGGCGGGAGTAGGAGAGACCCAGTACTTC
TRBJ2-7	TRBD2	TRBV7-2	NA	CASSPPDSGGYEQYF	TGTGCCAGCAGCCCCCCAGATAGCGGGGGCTACGAGCAGTACTTC
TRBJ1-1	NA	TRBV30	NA	CAWSVGTMGTEAFF	TGTGCCTGGAGCGTGGGGACGATGGGAACTGAAGCTTTCTTT
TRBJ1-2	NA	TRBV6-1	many	CASSGPGDSDGYTF	TGTGCCAGCAGTGGGCCAGGGGACTCGGATGGCTACACCTTC
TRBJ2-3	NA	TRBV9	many	CASSSTPNTDTQYF	TGTGCCAGCAGCTCGACACCGAACACAGATACGCAGTATTTT
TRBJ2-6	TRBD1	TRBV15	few	CATRAGTGSSGANVLTF	TGTGCCACCCGTGCGGGGACAGGCTCCTCTGGGGCCAACGTCCTGACTTTC
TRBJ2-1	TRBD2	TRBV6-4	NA	CASSFGLAGGNEQFF	TGTGCCAGCAGTTTTGGACTAGCGGGGGGGAATGAGCAGTTCTTC
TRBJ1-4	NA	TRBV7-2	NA	CASSLRGMDEKLFF	TGTGCCAGCAGCTTACGTGGGATGGATGAAAAACTGTTTTTT
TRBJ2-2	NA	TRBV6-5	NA	CASSYSRVGLGTGELLF	NA